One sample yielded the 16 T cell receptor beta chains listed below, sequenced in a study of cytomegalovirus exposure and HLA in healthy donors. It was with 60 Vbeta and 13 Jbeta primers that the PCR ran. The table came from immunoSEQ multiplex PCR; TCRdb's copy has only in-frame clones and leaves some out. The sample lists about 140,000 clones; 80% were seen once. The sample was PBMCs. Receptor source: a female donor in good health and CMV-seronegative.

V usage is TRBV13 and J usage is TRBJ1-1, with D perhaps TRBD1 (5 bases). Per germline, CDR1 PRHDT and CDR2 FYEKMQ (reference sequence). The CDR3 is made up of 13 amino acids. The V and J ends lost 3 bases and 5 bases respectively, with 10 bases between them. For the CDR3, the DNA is TGTGCCAGCAGCTTTAGGGGTGGTACTGAAGCTTTCTTT. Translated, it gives CASSFRGGTEAFF.

The CDR3 nucleotides read TGTGCCAGCAGTTTCCGGACTAGCGAGGAGACCCAGTACTTC. This encodes CASSFRTSEETQYF. V and J are TRBV28 and TRBJ2-5; TRBD2 matches 9 bases. The length of the CDR3 is 14 residues. CDR1 is MDHEN and CDR2 is SYDVKM in the germline V gene. J was trimmed by 5 bases and V by 3 bases; bases with no gene match: 4.

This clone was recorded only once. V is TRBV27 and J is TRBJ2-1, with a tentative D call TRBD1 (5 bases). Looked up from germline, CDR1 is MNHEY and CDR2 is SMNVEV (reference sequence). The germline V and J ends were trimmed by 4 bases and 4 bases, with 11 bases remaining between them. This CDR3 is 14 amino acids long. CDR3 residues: CASSYQGSYNEQFF. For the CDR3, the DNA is TGTGCCAGCAGTTATCAGGGCTCATACAATGAGCAGTTCTTC.

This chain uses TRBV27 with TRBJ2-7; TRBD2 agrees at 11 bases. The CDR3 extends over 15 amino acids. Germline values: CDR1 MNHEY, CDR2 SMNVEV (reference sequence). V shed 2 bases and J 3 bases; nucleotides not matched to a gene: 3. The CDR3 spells CASSLGLAGGYEQYF. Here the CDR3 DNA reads TGTGCCAGCAGTTTAGGCCTAGCGGGGGGCTACGAGCAGTACTTC.

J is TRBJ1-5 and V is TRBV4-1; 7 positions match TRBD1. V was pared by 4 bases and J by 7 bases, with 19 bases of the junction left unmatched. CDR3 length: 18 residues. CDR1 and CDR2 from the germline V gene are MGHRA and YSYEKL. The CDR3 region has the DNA TGCGCCAGCAGCCTAAGGGGATTCCGGGACAGCATGTTCCAGCCCCAGCATTTT. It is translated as CASSLRGFRDSMFQPQHF.

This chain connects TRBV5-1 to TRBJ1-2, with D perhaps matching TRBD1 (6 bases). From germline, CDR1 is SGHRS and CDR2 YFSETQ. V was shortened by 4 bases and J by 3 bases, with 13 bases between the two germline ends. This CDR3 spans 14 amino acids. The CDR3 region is CASSPLPGDYGYTF. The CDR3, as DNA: TGCGCCAGCAGCCCCCTACCAGGGGACTATGGCTACACCTTC. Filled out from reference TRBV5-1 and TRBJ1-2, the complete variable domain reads KAGVTQTPRYLIKTRGQQVTLSCSPISGHRSVSWYQQTPGQGLQFLFEYFSETQRNKGNFPGRFSGRQFSNSRSEMNVSTLELGDSALYLCASSPLPGDYGYTFGSGTRLTVV.

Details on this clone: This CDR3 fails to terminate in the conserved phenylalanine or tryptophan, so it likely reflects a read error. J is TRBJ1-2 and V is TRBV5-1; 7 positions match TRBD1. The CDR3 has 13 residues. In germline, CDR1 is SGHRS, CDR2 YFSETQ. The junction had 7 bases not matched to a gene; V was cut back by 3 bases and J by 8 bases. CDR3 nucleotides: TGCGCCAGCAGCTCGGGACAGCAGAGGGGCTACACCGTC. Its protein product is CASSSGQQRGYTV.

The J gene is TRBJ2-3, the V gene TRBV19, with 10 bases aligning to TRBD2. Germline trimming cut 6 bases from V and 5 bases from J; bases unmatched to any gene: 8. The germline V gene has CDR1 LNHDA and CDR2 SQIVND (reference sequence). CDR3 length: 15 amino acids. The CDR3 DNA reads TGTGCCAGTAGAAGGCTAGCGGGAGTGAGAGATACGCAGTATTTT. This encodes CASRRLAGVRDTQYF.

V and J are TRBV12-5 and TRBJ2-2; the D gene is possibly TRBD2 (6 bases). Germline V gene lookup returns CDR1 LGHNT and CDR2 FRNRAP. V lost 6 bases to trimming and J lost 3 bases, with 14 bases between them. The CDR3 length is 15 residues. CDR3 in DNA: TGTGCTAGTGGACCCGGTTGGGGGGACACCGGGGAGCTGTTTTTT. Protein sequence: CASGPGWGDTGELFF.

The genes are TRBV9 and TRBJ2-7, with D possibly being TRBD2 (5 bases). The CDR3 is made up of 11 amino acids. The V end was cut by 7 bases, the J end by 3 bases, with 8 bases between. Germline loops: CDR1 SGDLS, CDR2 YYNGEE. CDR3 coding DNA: TGTGCCAGCGGGGAGAACTACGAGCAGTACTTC. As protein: CASGENYEQYF.

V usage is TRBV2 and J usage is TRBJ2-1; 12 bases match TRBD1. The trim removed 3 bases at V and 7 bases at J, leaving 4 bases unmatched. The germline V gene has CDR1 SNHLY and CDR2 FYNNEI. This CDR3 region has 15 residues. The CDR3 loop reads CASSEGQGAGNEQFF. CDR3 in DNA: TGTGCCAGCAGTGAGGGACAGGGGGCTGGTAATGAGCAGTTCTTC. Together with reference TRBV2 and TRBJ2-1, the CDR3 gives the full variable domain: EPEVTQTPSHQVTQMGQEVILRCVPISNHLYFYWYRQILGQKVEFLVSFYNNEISEKSEIFDDQFSVERPDGSNFTLKIRSTKLEDSAMYFCASSEGQGAGNEQFFGPGTRLTVL.

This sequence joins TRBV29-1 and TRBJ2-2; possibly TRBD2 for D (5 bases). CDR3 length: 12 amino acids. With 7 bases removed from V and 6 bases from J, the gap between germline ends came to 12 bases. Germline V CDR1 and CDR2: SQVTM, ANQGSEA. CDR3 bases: TGCAGCGCAGAGGGTATCGCCGGGGAGCTGTTTTTT. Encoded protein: CSAEGIAGELFF.

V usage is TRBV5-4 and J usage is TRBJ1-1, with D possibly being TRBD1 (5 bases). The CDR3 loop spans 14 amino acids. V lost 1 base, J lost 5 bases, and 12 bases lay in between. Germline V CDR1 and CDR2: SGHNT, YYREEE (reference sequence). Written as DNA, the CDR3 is TGTGCCAGCAGCTTGCGGGGGGAGCGAACTGAAGCTTTCTTT. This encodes CASSLRGERTEAFF. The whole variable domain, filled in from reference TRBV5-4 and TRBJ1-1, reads ETGVTQSPTHLIKTRGQQVTLRCSSQSGHNTVSWYQQALGQGPQFIFQYYREEENGRGNFPPRFSGLQFPNYSSELNVNALELDDSALYLCASSLRGERTEAFFGQGTRLTVV.

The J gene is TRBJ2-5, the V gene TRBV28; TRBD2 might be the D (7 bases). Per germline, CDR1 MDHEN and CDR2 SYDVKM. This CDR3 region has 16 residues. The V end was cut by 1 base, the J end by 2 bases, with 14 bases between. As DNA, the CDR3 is TGTGCCAGCAGTTTATCTGGCGGGGGCTATCAAGAGACCCAGTACTTC. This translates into CASSLSGGGYQETQYF.

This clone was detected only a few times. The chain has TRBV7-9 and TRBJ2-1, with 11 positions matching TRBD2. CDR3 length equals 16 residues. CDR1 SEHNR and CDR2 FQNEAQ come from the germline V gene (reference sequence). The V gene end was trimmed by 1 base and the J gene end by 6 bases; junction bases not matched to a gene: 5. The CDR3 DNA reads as TGTGCCAGCAGCTTAGAGGGTAGCGGGAGGGCCAATGAGCAGTTCTTC. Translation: CASSLEGSGRANEQFF.

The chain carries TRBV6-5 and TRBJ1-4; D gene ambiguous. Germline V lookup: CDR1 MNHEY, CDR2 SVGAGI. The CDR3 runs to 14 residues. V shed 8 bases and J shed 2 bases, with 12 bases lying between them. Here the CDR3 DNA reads TGTGCCAGCGGCCTCTTCGCCACTAATGAAAAACTGTTTTTT. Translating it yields CASGLFATNEKLFF.